This T cell receptor beta chain was profiled in a study of T cells after yellow fever vaccination. The junction had 3 bases not matched to a gene; V was cut back by 1 base and J by 3 bases. The CDR3 covers 16 residues. Germline V gene lookup returns CDR1 LGHNA and CDR2 YSLEER. 5'RACE template switching produced TCR cDNA carrying a universal primer site and UMIs. Each CDR3 protein is one row after TCRdb ran MiXCR on the 5' RACE reads. The sample holds under 550,000 distinct CDR3 sequences, 20% to 25% seen once. A few counts support this clonotype. The clonotype comes from a man between 18 and 35 years old who received the YFV17D yellow fever vaccine. The J gene is TRBJ2-1, the V gene TRBV4-3; 10 nucleotides match TRBD1. The material sequenced was PBMCs, taken 21 days after the first yellow fever vaccination. The CDR3 is CASSQGWTGGYNEQFF. The DNA for the CDR3 is TGCGCCAGCAGCCAAGGGTGGACAGGGGGCTACAATGAGCAGTTCTTC.